One sample yielded the 24 T cell receptor beta chains listed below, sequenced in a study of CD8 T cells in ankylosing spondylitis. Each CDR3 protein gets one entry after TCRdb re-called the 5' RACE reads with MiXCR. Of nearly 250,000 distinct CDR3 sequences in the sample, roughly a third were seen once. Sequences were obtained from blood, either unsorted or a sorted T cell fraction (not recorded which). Receptors originate from a male donor with ankylosing spondylitis or in good health (not recorded which).

V is TRBV29-1 and J is TRBJ2-1, with TRBD2 matching 7 bases. The CDR3 spans 13 residues. Trimming cost V 6 bases and J 4 bases; bases outside gene matches: 6. Germline V lookup: CDR1 SQVTM, CDR2 ANQGSEA. Here the CDR3 reads CSVGAGGYNEQFF. The CDR3 nucleotides read TGCAGCGTGGGCGCCGGGGGGTACAATGAGCAGTTCTTC.

The J gene is TRBJ2-1, the V gene TRBV6-1; 9 bases match TRBD2. CDR1 MNHNS and CDR2 SASEGT come from the germline V gene. V lost 6 bases and J lost 6; bases outside the gene matches: 12. This CDR3 has 16 residues. CDR3 sequence reads: CASRSLGQRGVNEQFF. For the CDR3, the DNA is TGTGCCAGCAGGTCCCTTGGGCAGCGGGGGGTCAATGAGCAGTTCTTC.

This clonotype was counted a few times. V and J are TRBV10-3 and TRBJ2-5; 12 nucleotides line up with TRBD2. The CDR3 runs 21 residues. Germline loops: CDR1 ENHRY, CDR2 SYGVKD. V trimming: 6 bases; J trimming: 4 bases; junction bases outside the gene matches: 24. For the CDR3, the DNA is TGTGCCATCAGCTCCAACTCATCGGGACTAGCGGGTTTCTCTCCCCGAGAGACCCAGTACTTC. It encodes CAISSNSSGLAGFSPRETQYF.

The chain joins TRBV5-1 to TRBJ2-1, with 10 positions matching TRBD2. Looked up from germline, CDR1 is SGHRS and CDR2 is YFSETQ. With 0 bases clipped from V and 0 bases from J, the junction kept 0 bases outside the gene matches. This CDR3 contains 16 residues. In DNA form, the CDR3 reads TGCGCCAGCAGCTTGGCTAGCGGGAGCTCCTACAATGAGCAGTTCTTC. Its protein is CASSLASGSSYNEQFF.

This clonotype was detected only a few times. The rearrangement links TRBV9 to TRBJ2-1; TRBD1 matches 7 bases. This CDR3 region has 15 residues. J gave up 3 bases and V 0 bases, and 3 bases lay outside the gene matches. CDR1 is SGDLS, CDR2 YYNGEE, per germline. The CDR3 loop is CASSVAGQDYNEQFF. The CDR3 DNA follows: TGTGCCAGCAGCGTAGCAGGACAGGACTACAATGAGCAGTTCTTC.

The J gene is TRBJ2-5, the V gene TRBV12-3 or TRBV12-4; the D gene is possibly TRBD2 (6 bases). This CDR3 comprises 17 residues. V was clipped by 8 bases and J by 5 bases, with 27 bases between them. CDR3 sequence (DNA): TGTGCCAGCGCTGCCCCCGGCCTAGCGAGCCTGTCGGAGACCCAGTACTTC. Translated, it gives CASAAPGLASLSETQYF.

This clonotype showed up just a few times. The V and J genes are TRBV29-1 and TRBJ1-1; D gene unclear. The CDR3 is 14 residues long. V was clipped by 7 bases and J by 0 bases, with 15 bases between them. Per the germline V gene, CDR1 is SQVTM and CDR2 is ANQGSEA. CDR3 nucleotide sequence: TGCAGCGCCGCTGAGACGGAACTGAACACTGAAGCTTTCTTT. This gives the protein CSAAETELNTEAFF.

This clonotype came up a few times. The genes are TRBV27 and TRBJ2-5, with a weak D call TRBD1 (6 bases). The CDR3 length is 13 residues. Germline lookup yields CDR1 MNHEY and CDR2 SMNVEV (reference sequence). Trimming left V 5 bases short and J 2 bases short, with 9 bases between. CDR3 loop: CASSRTEQETQYF. CDR3 nucleotide sequence: TGTGCCAGCAGTCGGACAGAACAAGAGACCCAGTACTTC.

The chain is built from TRBV27 and TRBJ2-7; D remains unclear. The CDR3 is 13 amino acids. Germline CDR1 reads MNHEY; CDR2 reads SMNVEV (reference sequence). The V gene lost 0 bases and the J gene lost 4 bases, with 7 bases spanning the gap. CDR3 DNA: TGTGCCAGCAGTTTATCAGGGTGGTACGAGCAGTACTTC. It codes for CASSLSGWYEQYF.

The chain is built from TRBV18 and TRBJ1-2; D unclear. Trimming shortened V by 5 bases and J by 5 bases, and 9 bases separated the two germline ends. The CDR3 contains 12 residues. The germline gives CDR1 KGHSH, CDR2 LQKENI. CDR3: CASSTELYGYTF. CDR3 sequence (DNA): TGTGCCAGCTCAACGGAACTATATGGCTACACCTTC.

The chain combines TRBV20-1 with TRBJ1-6, with D perhaps matching TRBD1 (5 bases). With 1 base removed from V and 5 bases from J, the gap between germline ends came to 12 bases. The CDR3 has 15 residues. Germline V CDR1 and CDR2: DFQATT, SNEGSKA (reference sequence). The DNA for the CDR3 is TGCAGTGCTAGAGTCGGGGGAGAGAATAATTCACCCCTCCACTTT. Its translation: CSARVGGENNSPLHF.

This clonotype was counted between two and nine times. The chain carries TRBV5-6 and TRBJ2-3, with no clear D. The CDR3 totals 13 residues. Germline CDR1 is SGHDT and CDR2 is YYEEEE. V lost 4 bases and J lost 4, with 10 bases in between. This CDR3 is CASSKAPADTQYF. CDR3 DNA sequence: TGTGCCAGCAGCAAGGCCCCAGCAGATACGCAGTATTTT.

The chain is built from TRBV20-1 and TRBJ2-5, with 8 bases matching TRBD2. Per germline, CDR1 DFQATT and CDR2 SNEGSKA (reference sequence). V lost 0 bases, J lost 7 bases, and 7 bases stayed unmatched. The CDR3 length is 14 residues. The CDR3, as DNA: TGCAGTGCTAGAGAACGACTAGCGCTAGGGACCCAGTACTTC. The encoded protein is CSARERLALGTQYF.

This clonotype was counted only a few times. The rearrangement links TRBV12-3 or TRBV12-4 to TRBJ1-1, with TRBD1 as a possible D gene (6 bases). The CDR3 contains 13 residues. V was pared by 6 bases and J by 2 bases, with 10 bases between. As DNA, the CDR3 is TGTGCCAGCAGAGGACAGATCAACACTGAAGCTTTCTTT. Amino acids: CASRGQINTEAFF.

The V gene is TRBV5-5, the J gene TRBJ2-3; 7 bases are a match to TRBD2. The germline V gene encodes CDR1 SGHKS and CDR2 YYEKEE (reference sequence). CDR3 length: 15 amino acids. Trimming at V came to 0 bases and at J to 4 bases, leaving 5 bases not matched to a gene. This CDR3 is CASSLARTSADTQYF. In DNA, the CDR3 is TGTGCCAGCAGCTTGGCAAGGACTAGTGCAGATACGCAGTATTTT.

CDR3 in DNA: TGCGCCAGATCGGACACGCCGGCAGATACGCAGTATTTT. It encodes CARSDTPADTQYF. This chain uses TRBV5-1 with TRBJ2-3; possibly TRBD1 for D (5 bases). V lost 8 bases, J lost 4 bases, and 14 bases lay in between. CDR1 is SGHRS and CDR2 is YFSETQ in the germline V gene. The CDR3 is made up of 13 amino acids.

The DNA of the CDR3 is TGTGCCAGTAGTATCGGGGGGAGTGTGGGGAATGAGCAGTTCTTC. It is translated as CASSIGGSVGNEQFF. The chain recombines TRBV19 with TRBJ2-1, with 7 bases aligning to TRBD2. There are 15 residues in the CDR3. Trimming at V came to 3 bases and at J to 7 bases, leaving 9 bases not matched to a gene. The germline V gene has CDR1 LNHDA and CDR2 SQIVND (reference sequence).

The chain links TRBV7-2 to TRBJ2-2; D tentatively reads TRBD1 or TRBD2 (5 bases each). CDR1 and CDR2 from the germline V gene are SGHTA and FQGNSA. This CDR3 has 14 residues. Trimming took 1 base from V and 6 from J, leaving 9 bases between them. CDR3 coding DNA: TGTGCCAGCAGCTTAGGCGTGGGGGCCGGGGAGCTGTTTTTT. It is translated as CASSLGVGAGELFF.

A few counts support this clonotype. The chain recombines TRBV27 with TRBJ2-1; D is ambiguous. The germline V gene has CDR1 MNHEY and CDR2 SMNVEV (reference sequence). The CDR3 spans 13 residues. Trimming shortened V by 7 bases and J by 0 bases, and 7 bases separated the two germline ends. This CDR3 reads CASKLSSYNEQFF. In DNA form, the CDR3 reads TGTGCCAGCAAACTGAGCTCCTACAATGAGCAGTTCTTC.

The chain combines TRBV12-3 or TRBV12-4 with TRBJ2-2, with D possibly being TRBD1 (6 bases). V dropped 6 bases and J dropped 6 bases, with 14 bases sitting between them. The CDR3 length is 14 residues. The CDR3 sequence is CASRLQGQAGELFF. The CDR3 nucleotides are TGTGCCAGCAGGCTACAGGGTCAGGCCGGGGAGCTGTTTTTT.

The gene calls are TRBV27 and TRBJ2-5; perhaps D is TRBD1 or TRBD2 (6 bases each). V gave up 5 bases and J gave up 5 bases, with 18 bases separating them. This CDR3 is built from 15 residues. Germline-derived CDR1 and CDR2 are MNHEY and SMNVEV (reference sequence). In DNA, the CDR3 is TGTGCCAGCAGTCCGCGGGACACCCAGGGGGAGACCCAGTACTTC. Translating it yields CASSPRDTQGETQYF.

J is TRBJ2-3 and V is TRBV27; 10 bases match TRBD2. There are 18 residues in the CDR3. V shed 0 bases, J shed 2 bases, and the junction held 8 bases outside the gene matches. CDR1 is MNHEY and CDR2 is SMNVEV in the germline V gene (reference sequence). CDR3 DNA: TGTGCCAGCAGTTTATCGACGGCTAGCGGGGGTCACACAGATACGCAGTATTTT. Translation: CASSLSTASGGHTDTQYF.

This rearrangement joins TRBV12-3 or TRBV12-4 to TRBJ1-2, with D uncertain. The length of the CDR3 is 14 residues. Trimming cost V 2 bases and J 5 bases, with 12 bases left between them. The CDR3 loop is CASSLNPEVYGYTF. The CDR3 nucleotides read TGTGCCAGCAGTTTAAACCCCGAGGTGTATGGCTACACCTTC.

This clonotype came up a few times. This chain joins TRBV20-1 and TRBJ1-2, with 9 bases fitting TRBD1. Germline CDR1 and CDR2: DFQATT and SNEGSKA (reference sequence). The CDR3 spans 15 residues. The trim removed 7 bases at V and 2 bases at J, leaving 11 bases unmatched. The CDR3 reads CSVRGQGRLNYGYTF. Written as DNA, the CDR3 is TGCAGTGTCAGGGGACAGGGCCGACTAAACTATGGCTACACCTTC.